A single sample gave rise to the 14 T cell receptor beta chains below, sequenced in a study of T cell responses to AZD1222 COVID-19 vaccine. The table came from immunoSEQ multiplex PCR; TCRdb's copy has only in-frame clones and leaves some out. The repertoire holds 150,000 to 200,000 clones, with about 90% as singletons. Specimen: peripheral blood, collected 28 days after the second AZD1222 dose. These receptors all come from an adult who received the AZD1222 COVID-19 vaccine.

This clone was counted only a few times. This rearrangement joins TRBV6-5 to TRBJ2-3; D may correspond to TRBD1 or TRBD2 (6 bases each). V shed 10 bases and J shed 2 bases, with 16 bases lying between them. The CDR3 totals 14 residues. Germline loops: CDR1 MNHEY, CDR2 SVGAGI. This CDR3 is CATLSGANTDTQYF. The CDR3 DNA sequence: TGTGCCACCCTCTCGGGGGCCAACACAGATACGCAGTATTTT.

CDR3 coding DNA: TGTGCCAGCAGCTTAGGTCAGGGCAGCAATCAGCCCCAGCATTTT. It encodes CASSLGQGSNQPQHF. The genes are TRBV7-9 and TRBJ1-5; TRBD1 might be the D (5 bases). Germline V gene sequence: CDR1 SEHNR, CDR2 FQNEAQ (reference sequence). The CDR3 consists of 15 residues. Between the trimmed V and J ends, which lost 1 base and 1 base, there was a span of 8 bases.

CDR3 nucleotide sequence: TGTGCCAGCAGCCAACAGGGGACCTCTCCCAGATGGATCGACGAAAAACTGTTTTTT. Translation: CASSQQGTSPRWIDEKLFF. This chain uses TRBV14 with TRBJ1-4; tentative D call: TRBD1 (6 bases). V was pared by 2 bases and J by 8 bases, with 27 bases between. The CDR3 extends over 19 amino acids. Germline V gene sequence: CDR1 SGHDN, CDR2 FVKESK.

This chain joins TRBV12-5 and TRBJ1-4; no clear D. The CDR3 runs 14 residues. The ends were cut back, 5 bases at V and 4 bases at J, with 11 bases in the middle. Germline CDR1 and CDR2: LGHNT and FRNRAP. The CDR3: CASGLFPLNEKLFF. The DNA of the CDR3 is TGTGCTAGTGGTCTCTTTCCCCTTAATGAAAAACTGTTTTTT.

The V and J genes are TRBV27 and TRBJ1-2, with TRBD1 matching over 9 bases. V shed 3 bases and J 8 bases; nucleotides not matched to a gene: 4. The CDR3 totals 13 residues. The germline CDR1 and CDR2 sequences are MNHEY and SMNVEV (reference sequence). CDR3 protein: CASSFGTGSGYTF. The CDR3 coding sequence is TGTGCCAGCAGTTTTGGGACAGGGAGCGGCTACACCTTC.

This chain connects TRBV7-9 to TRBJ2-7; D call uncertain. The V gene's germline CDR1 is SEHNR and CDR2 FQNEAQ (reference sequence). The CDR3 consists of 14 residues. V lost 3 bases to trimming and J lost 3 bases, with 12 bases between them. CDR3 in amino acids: CASSLSDTGYEQYF. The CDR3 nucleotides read TGTGCCAGCAGCTTGTCCGACACGGGCTACGAGCAGTACTTC.

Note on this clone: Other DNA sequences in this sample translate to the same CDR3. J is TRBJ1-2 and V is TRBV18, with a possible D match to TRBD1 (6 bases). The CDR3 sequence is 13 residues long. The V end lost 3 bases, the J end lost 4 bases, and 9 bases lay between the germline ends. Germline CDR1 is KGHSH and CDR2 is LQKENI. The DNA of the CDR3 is TGTGCCAGCTCACCGGAGGACAGCTATGGCTACACCTTC. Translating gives CASSPEDSYGYTF.

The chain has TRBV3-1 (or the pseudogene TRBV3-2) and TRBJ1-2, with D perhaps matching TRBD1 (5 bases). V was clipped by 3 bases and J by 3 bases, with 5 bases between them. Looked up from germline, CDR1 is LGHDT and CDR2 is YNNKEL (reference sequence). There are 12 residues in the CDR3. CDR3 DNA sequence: TGTGCCAGCAGCCAGGGGGACTATGGCTACACCTTC. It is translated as CASSQGDYGYTF.

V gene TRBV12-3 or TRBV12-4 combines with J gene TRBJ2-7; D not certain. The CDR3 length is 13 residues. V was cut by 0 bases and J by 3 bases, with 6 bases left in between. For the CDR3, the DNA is TGTGCCAGCAGTTTAGCGGGCCGCTACGAGCAGTACTTC. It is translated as CASSLAGRYEQYF.

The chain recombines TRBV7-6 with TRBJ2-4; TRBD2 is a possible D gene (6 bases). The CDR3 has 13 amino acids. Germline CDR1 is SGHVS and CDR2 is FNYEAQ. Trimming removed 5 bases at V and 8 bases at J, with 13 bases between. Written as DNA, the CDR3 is TGTGCCAGCAGCCCGGGACTGGAGGACATTCAGTACTTC. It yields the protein CASSPGLEDIQYF.

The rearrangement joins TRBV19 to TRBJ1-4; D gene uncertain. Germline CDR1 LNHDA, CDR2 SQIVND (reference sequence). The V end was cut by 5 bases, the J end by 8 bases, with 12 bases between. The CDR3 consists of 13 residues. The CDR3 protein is CASSQFLGEKLFF. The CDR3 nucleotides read TGTGCCAGTAGTCAATTCCTTGGGGAAAAACTGTTTTTT.

DNA for the CDR3: TGCGCCAGCAGCGATTGGGATGAGCAGTTCTTC. This codes for CASSDWDEQFF. The chain combines TRBV10-2 with TRBJ2-1; D unclear. Trimming left V 6 bases short and J 8 bases short, with 8 bases between. This CDR3 is built from 11 residues. Germline loops: CDR1 WSHSY, CDR2 SAAADI.

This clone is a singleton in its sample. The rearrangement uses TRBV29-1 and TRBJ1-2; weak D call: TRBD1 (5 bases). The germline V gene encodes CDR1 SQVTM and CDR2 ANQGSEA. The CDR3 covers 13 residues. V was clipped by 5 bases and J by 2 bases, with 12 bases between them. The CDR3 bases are TGCAGCGTTTCGGGACGGCTCAACTATGGCTACACCTTC. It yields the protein CSVSGRLNYGYTF.

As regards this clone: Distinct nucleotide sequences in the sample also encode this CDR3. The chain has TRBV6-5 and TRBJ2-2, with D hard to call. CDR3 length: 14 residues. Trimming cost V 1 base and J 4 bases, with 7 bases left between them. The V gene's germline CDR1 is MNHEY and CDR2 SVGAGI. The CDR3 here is CASSYWASTGELFF. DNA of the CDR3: TGTGCCAGCAGTTACTGGGCAAGCACCGGGGAGCTGTTTTTT.